This TCR beta chain was profiled in a study of vaccination effects on CD4 cells after COVID-19. Measured with immunoSEQ multiplex PCR; TCRdb has only the in-frame clones, and not every one. This sample has tens of thousands of clones, with around 70% found just once. Following an approximately ten-day culture, CD4+ T cells were purified. Participants were vaccinated with two doses of either the BNT162b2 or mRNA-1273 vaccine. As for this clone: Its specificity is not known.

This material consisted of CD4+ T cells from PBMCs cultured without peptide, taken after COVID-19 vaccination. The TCR originated in a human donor who received a COVID-19 vaccine.

The CDR3 region is CASSVLQGSEAFF. The CDR3 region has the DNA TGTGCCAGCAGTGTCCTACAGGGGTCTGAAGCTTTCTTT. The chain links TRBV2 to TRBJ1-1; 7 bases align to TRBD1. This CDR3 has 13 residues. Per germline, CDR1 SNHLY and CDR2 FYNNEI. V shed 4 bases, J shed 6 bases, and the junction held 5 bases outside the gene matches.